This T cell receptor (beta chain) comes out of a study of monozygotic twins with inflammatory bowel disease. The CDR3 extends over 14 amino acids. Germline loops: CDR1 SGHRS, CDR2 YFSETQ. Reprocessing the 5' RACE reads, TCRdb reports a single entry for every CDR3 protein and omits DNA. The repertoire shows approximately 330,000 distinct CDR3 sequences; the top ten hold 2% to 2.5%. The V gene is TRBV5-1, the J gene TRBJ2-5. What was sequenced was blood. This clonotype was obtained from a human donor with ulcerative colitis or Crohn's disease, or a healthy co-twin of an affected twin (not recorded which). This CDR3 reads CASRATGSQETQYF.